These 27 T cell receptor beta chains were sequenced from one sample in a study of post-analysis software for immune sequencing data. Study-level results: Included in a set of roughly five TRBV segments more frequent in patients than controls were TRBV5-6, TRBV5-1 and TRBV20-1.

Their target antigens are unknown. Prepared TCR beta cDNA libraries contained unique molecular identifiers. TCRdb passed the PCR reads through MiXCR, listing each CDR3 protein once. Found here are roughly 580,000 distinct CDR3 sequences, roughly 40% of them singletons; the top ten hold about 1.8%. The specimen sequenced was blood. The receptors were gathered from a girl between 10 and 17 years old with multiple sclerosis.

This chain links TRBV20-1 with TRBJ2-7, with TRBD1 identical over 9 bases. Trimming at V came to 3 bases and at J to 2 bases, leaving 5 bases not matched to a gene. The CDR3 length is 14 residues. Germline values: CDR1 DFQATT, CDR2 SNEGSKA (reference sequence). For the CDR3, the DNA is TGCAGTGCTAGTAGCGGACAGGGGACCTACGAGCAGTACTTC. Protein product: CSASSGQGTYEQYF.

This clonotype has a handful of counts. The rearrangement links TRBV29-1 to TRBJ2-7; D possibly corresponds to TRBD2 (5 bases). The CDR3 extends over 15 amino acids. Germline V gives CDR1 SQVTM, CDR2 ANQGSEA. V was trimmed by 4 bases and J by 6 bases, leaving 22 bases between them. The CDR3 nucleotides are TGCAGCGTTGTTAGCAGGAGGAAGGTCCGAGGCGAGCAGTACTTC. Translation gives CSVVSRRKVRGEQYF.

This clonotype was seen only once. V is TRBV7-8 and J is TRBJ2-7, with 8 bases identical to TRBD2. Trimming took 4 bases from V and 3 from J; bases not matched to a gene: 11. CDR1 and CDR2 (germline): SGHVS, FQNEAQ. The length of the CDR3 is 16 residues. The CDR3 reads CASSSPGLVGYYEQYF. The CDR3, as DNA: TGTGCCAGCAGCTCTCCGGGACTAGTGGGGTACTACGAGCAGTACTTC.

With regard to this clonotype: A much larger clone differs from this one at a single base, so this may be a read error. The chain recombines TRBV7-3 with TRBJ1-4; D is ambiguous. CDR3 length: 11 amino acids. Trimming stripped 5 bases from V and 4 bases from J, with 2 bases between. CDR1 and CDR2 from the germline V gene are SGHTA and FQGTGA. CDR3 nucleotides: TGTGCCAGCAGCCATAATGAAAAACTGTTTTTT. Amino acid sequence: CASSHNEKLFF.

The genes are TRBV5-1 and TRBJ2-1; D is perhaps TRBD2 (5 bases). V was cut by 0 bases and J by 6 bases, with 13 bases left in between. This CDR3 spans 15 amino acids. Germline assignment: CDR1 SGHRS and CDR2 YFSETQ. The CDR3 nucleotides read TGCGCCAGCAGCTTGGCCCGGGGAACCTCCAATGAGCAGTTCTTC. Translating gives CASSLARGTSNEQFF.

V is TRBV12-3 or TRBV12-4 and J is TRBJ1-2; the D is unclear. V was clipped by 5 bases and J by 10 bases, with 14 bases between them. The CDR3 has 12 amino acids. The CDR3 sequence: CASSAPGNHYTF. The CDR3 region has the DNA TGTGCCAGCAGTGCCCCCGGGAACCACTACACCTTC.

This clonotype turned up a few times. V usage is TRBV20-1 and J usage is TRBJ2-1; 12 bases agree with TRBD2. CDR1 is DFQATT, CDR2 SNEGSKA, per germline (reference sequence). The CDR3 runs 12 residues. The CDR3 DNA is TGCAGCCTGACTAGCGGGAGAAGCGAGCAGTTCTTC. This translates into CSLTSGRSEQFF.

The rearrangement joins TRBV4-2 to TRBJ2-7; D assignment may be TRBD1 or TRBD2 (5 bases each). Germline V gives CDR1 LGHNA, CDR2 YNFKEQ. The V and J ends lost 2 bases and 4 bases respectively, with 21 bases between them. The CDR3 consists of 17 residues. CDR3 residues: CASSQTSTEGIFYEQYF. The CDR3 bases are TGTGCCAGCAGCCAAACCTCAACCGAGGGGATCTTTTACGAGCAGTACTTC.

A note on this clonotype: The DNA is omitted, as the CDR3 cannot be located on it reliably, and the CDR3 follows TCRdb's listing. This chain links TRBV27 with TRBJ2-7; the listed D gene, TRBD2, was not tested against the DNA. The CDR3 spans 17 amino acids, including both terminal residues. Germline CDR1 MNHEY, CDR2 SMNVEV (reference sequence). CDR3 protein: CASSIYLCSVWWETQYF.

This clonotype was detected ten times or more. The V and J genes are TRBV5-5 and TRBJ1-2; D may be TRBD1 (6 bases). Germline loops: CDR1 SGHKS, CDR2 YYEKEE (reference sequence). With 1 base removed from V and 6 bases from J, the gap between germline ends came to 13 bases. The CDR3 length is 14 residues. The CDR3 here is CASSLYRAENGYTF. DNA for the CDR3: TGTGCCAGCAGCTTGTACAGGGCGGAGAATGGCTACACCTTC.

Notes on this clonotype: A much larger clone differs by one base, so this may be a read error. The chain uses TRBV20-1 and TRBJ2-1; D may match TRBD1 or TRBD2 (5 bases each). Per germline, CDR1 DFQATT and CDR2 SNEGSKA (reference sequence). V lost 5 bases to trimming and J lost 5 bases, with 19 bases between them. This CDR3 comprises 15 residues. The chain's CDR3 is CSAGGPAEANNEQFF. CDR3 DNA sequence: TGCAGTGCTGGGGGTCCCGCGGAGGCGAACAATGAGCAGTTCTTC.

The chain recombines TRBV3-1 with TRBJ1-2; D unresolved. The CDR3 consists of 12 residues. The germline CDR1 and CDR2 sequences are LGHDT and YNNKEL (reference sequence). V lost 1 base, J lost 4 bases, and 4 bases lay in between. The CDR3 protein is CASSQVTYGYTF. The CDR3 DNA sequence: TGTGCCAGCAGCCAAGTAACCTATGGCTACACCTTC.

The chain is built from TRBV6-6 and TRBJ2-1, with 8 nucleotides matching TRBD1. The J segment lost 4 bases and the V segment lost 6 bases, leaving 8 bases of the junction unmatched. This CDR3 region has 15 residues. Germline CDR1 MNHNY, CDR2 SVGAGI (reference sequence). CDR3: CASSPGRGQYNEQFF. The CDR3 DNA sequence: TGTGCCAGCAGCCCCGGCAGGGGGCAGTACAATGAGCAGTTCTTC.

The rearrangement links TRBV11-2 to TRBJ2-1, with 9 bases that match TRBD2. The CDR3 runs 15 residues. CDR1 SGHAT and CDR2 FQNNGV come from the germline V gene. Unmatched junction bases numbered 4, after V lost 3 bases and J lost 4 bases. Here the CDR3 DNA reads TGTGCCAGCAGCTTGAAGCGGGGGGTATACAATGAGCAGTTCTTC. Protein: CASSLKRGVYNEQFF.

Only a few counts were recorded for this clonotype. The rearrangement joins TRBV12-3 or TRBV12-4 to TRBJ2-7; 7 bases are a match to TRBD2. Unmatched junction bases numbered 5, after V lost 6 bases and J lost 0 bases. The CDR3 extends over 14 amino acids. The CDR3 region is CASRLSGDSYEQYF. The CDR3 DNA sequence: TGTGCCAGCAGGCTCAGCGGGGACTCCTACGAGCAGTACTTC.

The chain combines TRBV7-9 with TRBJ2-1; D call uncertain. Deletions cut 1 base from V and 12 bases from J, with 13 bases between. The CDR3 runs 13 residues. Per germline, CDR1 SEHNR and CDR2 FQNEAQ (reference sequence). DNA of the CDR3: TGTGCCAGCAGCTTAGTGGGCCAGCTAAGGCAGTTCTTC. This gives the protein CASSLVGQLRQFF.

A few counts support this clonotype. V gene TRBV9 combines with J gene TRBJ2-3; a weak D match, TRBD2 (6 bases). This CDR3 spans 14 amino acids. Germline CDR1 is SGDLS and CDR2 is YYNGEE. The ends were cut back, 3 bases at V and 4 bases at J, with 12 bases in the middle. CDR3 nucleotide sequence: TGTGCCAGCAGCGCCCGCGGGGAAGCAGATACGCAGTATTTT. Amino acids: CASSARGEADTQYF.

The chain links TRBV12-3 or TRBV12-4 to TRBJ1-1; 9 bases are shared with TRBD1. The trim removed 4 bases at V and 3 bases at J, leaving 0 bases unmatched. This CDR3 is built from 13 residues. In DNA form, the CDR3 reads TGTGCCAGCAGTTGGACAGGGGACACTGAAGCTTTCTTT. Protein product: CASSWTGDTEAFF.

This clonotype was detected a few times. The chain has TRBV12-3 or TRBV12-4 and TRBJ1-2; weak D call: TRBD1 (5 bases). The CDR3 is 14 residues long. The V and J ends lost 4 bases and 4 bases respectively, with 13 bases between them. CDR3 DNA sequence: TGTGCCAGCAGTTACGGGTCCGGGGCCTATGGCTACACCTTC. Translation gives CASSYGSGAYGYTF.

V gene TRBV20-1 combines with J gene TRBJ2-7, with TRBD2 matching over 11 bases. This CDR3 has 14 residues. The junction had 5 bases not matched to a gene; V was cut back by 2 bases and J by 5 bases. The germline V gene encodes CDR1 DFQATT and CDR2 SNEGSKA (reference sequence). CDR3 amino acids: CSARPASGRNEQYF. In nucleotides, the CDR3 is TGCAGTGCTAGACCCGCTAGCGGGAGGAACGAGCAGTACTTC.

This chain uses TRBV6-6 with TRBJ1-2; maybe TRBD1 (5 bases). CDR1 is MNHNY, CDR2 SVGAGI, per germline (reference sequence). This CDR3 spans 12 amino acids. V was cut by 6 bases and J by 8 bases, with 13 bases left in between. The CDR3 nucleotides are TGTGCCAGCAGAAATGGGGGTAGGGGCTACACCTTC. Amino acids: CASRNGGRGYTF.

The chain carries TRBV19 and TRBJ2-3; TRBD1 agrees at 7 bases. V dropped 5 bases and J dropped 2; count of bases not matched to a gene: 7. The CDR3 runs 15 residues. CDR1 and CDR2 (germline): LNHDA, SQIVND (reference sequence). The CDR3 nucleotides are TGTGCCAGTAGTCCGGGACAGCTCATCACAGATACGCAGTATTTT. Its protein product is CASSPGQLITDTQYF.

Here the CDR3 DNA reads TGTGCCAGCAGCGCCCGGGACAGGGGCGTGGGTGAAGCTTTCTTT. Translated, it gives CASSARDRGVGEAFF. The J gene is TRBJ1-1, the V gene TRBV7-9; 10 nucleotides align to TRBD1. Germline CDR1 SEHNR, CDR2 FQNEAQ (reference sequence). The trim removed 5 bases at V and 7 bases at J, leaving 10 bases unmatched. The CDR3 length is 15 residues. The full variable domain, in which reference TRBV7-9 and TRBJ1-1 provide the parts outside the CDR3, is DTGVSQNPRHKITKRGQNVTFRCDPISEHNRLYWYRQTLGQGPEFLTYFQNEAQLEKSRLLSDRFSAERPKGSFSTLEIQRTEQGDSAMYLCASSARDRGVGEAFFGQGTRLTVV.

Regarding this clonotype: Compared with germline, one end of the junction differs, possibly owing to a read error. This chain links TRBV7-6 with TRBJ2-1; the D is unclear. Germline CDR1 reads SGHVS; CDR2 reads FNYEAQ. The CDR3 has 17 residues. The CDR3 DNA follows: TGTACCAGCAGCCATGTAGCAGCGACTGGTCGCTACAATGAGCAGTTCTTC. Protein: CTSSHVAATGRYNEQFF.

CDR3 in amino acids: CSAVASPTPDTQYF. The DNA of the CDR3 is TGCAGCGCGGTGGCTAGCCCTACCCCAGATACGCAGTATTTT. The rearrangement links TRBV29-1 to TRBJ2-3; perhaps TRBD2 as D (5 bases). Germline values: CDR1 SQVTM, CDR2 ANQGSEA. V was pared by 7 bases and J by 4 bases, with 18 bases between. The CDR3 consists of 14 residues.

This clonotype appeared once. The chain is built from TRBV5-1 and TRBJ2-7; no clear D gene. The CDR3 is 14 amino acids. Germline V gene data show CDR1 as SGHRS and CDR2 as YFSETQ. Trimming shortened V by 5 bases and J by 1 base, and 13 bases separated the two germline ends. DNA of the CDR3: TGCGCCAGCAGAGTCGGCGGAACGTCCTACGAGCAGTACTTC. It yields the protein CASRVGGTSYEQYF.

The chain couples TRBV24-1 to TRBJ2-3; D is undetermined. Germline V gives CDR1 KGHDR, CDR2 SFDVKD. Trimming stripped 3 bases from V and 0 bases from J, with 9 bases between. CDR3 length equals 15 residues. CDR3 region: CATSDGPDSTDTQYF. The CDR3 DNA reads TGTGCCACCAGTGATGGGCCAGATAGCACAGATACGCAGTATTTT.